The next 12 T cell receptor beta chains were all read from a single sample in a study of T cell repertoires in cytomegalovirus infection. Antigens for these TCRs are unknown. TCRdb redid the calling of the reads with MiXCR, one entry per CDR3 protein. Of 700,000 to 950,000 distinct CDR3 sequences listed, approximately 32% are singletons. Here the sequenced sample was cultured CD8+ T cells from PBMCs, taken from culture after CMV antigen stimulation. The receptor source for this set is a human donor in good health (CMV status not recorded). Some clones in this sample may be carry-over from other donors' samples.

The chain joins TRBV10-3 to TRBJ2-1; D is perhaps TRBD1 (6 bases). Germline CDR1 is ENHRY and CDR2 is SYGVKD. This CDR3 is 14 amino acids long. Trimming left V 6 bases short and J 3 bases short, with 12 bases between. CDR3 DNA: TGTGCCATCAGAACCGGGACACTCTACAATGAGCAGTTCTTC. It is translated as CAIRTGTLYNEQFF.

The DNA for the CDR3 is TGTGCCAGCAGTTACGGGGACTATTTGGATGGCTACACCTTC. The encoded protein is CASSYGDYLDGYTF. The chain links TRBV6-5 to TRBJ1-2, with D perhaps matching TRBD1 (5 bases). CDR1 MNHEY and CDR2 SVGAGI come from the germline V gene. CDR3 length equals 14 residues. Deletions cut 2 bases from V and 6 bases from J, with 13 bases between.

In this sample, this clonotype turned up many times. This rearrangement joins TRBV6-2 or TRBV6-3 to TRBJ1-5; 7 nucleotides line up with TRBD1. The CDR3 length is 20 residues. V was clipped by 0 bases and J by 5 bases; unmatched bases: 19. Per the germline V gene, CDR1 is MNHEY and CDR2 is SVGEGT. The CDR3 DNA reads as TGTGCCAGCAGTTACTCCGTGGGGACGGGACAGAGCCCAGTCTATCAGCCCCAGCATTTT. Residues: CASSYSVGTGQSPVYQPQHF.

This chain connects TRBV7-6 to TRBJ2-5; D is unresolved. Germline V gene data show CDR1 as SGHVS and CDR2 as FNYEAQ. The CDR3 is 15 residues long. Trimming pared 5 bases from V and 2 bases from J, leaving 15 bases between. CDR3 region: CASSLLHTIQETQYF. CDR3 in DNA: TGTGCCAGCAGCCTCCTCCACACGATACAAGAGACCCAGTACTTC.

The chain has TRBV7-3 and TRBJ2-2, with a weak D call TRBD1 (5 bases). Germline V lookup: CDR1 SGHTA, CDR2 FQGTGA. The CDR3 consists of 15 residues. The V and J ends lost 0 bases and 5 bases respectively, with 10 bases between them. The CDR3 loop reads CASSLTGAWTGELFF. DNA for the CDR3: TGTGCCAGCAGCTTAACAGGGGCTTGGACCGGGGAGCTGTTTTTT.

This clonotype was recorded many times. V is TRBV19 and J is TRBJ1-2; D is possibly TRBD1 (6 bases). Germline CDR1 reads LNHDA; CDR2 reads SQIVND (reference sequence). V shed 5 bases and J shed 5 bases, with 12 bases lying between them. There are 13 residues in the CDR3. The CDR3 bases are TGTGCCAGTAGTTTCAGGACAGCGTATGGCTACACCTTC. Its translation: CASSFRTAYGYTF.

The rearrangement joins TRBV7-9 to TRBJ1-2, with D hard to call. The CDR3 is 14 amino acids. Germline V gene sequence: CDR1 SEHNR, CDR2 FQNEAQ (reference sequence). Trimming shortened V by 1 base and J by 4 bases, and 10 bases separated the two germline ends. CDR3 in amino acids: CASSLVTRGYGYTF. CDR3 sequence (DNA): TGTGCCAGCAGCTTAGTGACACGAGGCTATGGCTACACCTTC.

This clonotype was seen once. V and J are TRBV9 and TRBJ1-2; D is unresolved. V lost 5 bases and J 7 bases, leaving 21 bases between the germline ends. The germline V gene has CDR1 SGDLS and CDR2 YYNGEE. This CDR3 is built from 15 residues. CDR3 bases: TGTGCCAGCAGTGAGCCTGTGGAAGGGAGGAGTGGCTACACCTTC. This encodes CASSEPVEGRSGYTF.

The CDR3 region is CASTHAGRNTEAFF. The DNA for the CDR3 is TGTGCCAGCACCCACGCCGGGCGGAACACTGAAGCTTTCTTT. The genes are TRBV28 and TRBJ1-1, with unresolved D. Trimming took off 7 bases at V and 1 base at J, with 13 bases between the two ends. Germline CDR1 MDHEN, CDR2 SYDVKM. The CDR3 runs 14 residues.

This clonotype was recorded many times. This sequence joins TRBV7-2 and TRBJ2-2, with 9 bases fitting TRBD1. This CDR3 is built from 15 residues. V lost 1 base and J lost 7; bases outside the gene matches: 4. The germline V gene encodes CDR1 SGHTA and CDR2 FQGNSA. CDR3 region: CASSLVTGGRGELFF. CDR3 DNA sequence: TGTGCCAGCAGCTTAGTCACAGGGGGCCGCGGGGAGCTGTTTTTT.

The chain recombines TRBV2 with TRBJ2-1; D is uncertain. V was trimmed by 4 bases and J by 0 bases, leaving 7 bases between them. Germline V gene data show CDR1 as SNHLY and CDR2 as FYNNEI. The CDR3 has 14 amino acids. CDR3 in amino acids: CASSVGYSYNEQFF. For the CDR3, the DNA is TGTGCCAGCAGTGTAGGGTACTCCTACAATGAGCAGTTCTTC.

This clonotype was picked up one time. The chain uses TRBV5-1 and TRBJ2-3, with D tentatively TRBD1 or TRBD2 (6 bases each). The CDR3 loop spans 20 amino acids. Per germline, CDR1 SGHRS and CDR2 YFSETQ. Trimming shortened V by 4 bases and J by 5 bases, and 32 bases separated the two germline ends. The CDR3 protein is CASSTTGQRDTSPDGDTQYF. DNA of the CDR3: TGCGCCAGCAGCACAACGGGACAAAGGGACACTAGCCCCGACGGAGATACGCAGTATTTT.